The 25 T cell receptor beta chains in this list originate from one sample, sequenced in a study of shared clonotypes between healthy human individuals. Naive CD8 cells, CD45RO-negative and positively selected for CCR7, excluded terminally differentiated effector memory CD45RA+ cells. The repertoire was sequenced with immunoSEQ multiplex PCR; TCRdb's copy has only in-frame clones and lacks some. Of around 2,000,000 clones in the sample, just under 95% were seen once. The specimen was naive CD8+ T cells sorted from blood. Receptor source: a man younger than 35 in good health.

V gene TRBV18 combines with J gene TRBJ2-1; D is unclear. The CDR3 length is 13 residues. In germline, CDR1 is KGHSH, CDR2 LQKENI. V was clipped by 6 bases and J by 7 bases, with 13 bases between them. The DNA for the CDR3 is TGTGCCAGCTCCCCCTCATTTTTTAATGAGCAGTTCTTC. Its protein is CASSPSFFNEQFF.

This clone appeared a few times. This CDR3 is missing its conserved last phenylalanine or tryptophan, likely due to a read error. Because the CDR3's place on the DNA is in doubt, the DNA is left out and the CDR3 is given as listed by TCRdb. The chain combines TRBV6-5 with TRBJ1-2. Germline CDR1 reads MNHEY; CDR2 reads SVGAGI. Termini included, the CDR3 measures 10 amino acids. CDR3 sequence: CASSSSVGMG.

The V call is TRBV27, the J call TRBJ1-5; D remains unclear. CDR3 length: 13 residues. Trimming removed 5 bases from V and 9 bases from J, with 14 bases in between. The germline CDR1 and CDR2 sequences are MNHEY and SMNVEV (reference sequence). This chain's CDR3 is CASSETGIGPQHF. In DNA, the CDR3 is TGTGCCAGCAGTGAGACGGGAATTGGGCCCCAGCATTTT.

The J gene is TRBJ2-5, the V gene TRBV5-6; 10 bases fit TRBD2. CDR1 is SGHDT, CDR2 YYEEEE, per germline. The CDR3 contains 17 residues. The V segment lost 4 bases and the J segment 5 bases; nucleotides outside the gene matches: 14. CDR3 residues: CASSLHRASGRGETQYF. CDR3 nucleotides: TGTGCCAGCAGCCTTCATAGGGCTAGCGGGAGAGGCGAGACCCAGTACTTC.

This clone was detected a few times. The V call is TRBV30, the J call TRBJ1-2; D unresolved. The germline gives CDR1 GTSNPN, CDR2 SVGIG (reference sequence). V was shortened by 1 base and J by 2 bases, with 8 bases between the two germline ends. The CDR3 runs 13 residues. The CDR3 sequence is CAWSGKKNYGYTF. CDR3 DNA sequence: TGTGCCTGGAGTGGAAAAAAGAACTATGGCTACACCTTC.

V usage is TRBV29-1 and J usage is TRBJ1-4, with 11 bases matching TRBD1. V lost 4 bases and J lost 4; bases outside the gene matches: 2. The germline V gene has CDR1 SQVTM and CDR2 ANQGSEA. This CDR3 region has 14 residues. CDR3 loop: CSVGGTGGNEKLFF. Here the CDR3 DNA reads TGCAGCGTTGGCGGGACAGGGGGTAATGAAAAACTGTTTTTT.

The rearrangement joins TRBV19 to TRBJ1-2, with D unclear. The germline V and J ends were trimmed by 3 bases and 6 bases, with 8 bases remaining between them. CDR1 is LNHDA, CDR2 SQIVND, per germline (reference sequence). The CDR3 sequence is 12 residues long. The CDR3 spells CASSIYADGYTF. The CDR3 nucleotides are TGTGCCAGTAGTATCTACGCGGATGGCTACACCTTC.

The CDR3 spells CASSPAGRRDEKLFF. CDR3 DNA sequence: TGTGCCAGCAGCCCAGCCGGAAGGAGAGATGAAAAACTGTTTTTT. The J gene is TRBJ1-4, the V gene TRBV11-2; D is unresolved. V shed 5 bases and J shed 6 bases, with 16 bases lying between them. CDR3 length: 15 amino acids. Germline V CDR1 and CDR2: SGHAT, FQNNGV.

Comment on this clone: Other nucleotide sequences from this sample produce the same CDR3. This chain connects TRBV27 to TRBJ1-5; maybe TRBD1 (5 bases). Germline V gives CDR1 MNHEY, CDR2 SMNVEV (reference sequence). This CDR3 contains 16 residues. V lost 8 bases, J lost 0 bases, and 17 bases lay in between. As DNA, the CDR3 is TGTGCCAGCTCTCCCTCGTGGGGGGATAGCAATCAGCCCCAGCATTTT. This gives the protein CASSPSWGDSNQPQHF.

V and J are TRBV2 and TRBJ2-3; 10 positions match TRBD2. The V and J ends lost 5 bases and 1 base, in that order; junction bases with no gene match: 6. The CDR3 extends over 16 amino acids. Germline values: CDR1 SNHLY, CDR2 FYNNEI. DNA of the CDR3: TGTGCCAGCAGTCCCTCGAGCGGGGGGGGCACAGATACGCAGTATTTT. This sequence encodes CASSPSSGGGTDTQYF.

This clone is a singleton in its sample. The CDR3 region is CASSLGLGTDFPYEQYF. As DNA, the CDR3 is TGTGCCAGCAGCTTAGGGTTGGGGACGGATTTTCCCTACGAGCAGTACTTC. The V call is TRBV7-9, the J call TRBJ2-7; D tentatively reads TRBD1 or TRBD2 (5 bases each). The V gene's germline CDR1 is SEHNR and CDR2 FQNEAQ (reference sequence). The length of the CDR3 is 17 residues. The V and J ends lost 1 base and 2 bases respectively, with 18 bases between them.

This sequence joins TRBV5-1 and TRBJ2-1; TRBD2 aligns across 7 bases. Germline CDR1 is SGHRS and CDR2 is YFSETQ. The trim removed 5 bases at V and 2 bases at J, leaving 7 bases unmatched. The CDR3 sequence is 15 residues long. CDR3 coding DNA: TGCGCCAGCAGTGTGGGACGGGAGGCCTACAATGAGCAGTTCTTC. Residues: CASSVGREAYNEQFF.

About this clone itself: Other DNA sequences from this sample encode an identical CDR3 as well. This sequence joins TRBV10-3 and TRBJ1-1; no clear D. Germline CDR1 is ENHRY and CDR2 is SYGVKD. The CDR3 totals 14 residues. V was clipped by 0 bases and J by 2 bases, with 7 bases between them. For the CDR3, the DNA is TGTGCCATCAGTGAGTCGGCAGGAAACACTGAAGCTTTCTTT. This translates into CAISESAGNTEAFF.

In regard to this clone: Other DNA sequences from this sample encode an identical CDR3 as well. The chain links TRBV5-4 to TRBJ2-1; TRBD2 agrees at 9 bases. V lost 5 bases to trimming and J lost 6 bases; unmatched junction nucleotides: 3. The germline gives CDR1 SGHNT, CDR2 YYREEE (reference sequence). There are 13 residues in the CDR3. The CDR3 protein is CASSFSGGNEQFF. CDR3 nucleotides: TGTGCCAGCAGTTTTAGCGGGGGCAATGAGCAGTTCTTC.

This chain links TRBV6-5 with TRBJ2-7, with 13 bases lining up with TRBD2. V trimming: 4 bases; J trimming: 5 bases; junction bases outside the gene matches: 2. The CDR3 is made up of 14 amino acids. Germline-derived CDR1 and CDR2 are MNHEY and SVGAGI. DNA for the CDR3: TGTGCCAGCAGTTGGACTAGCGGGGGACACGAGCAGTACTTC. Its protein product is CASSWTSGGHEQYF.

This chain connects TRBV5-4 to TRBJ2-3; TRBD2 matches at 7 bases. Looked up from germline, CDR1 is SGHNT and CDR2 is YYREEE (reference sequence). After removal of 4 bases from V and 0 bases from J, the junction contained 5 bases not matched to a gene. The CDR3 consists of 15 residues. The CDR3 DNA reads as TGTGCCAGCAGCATAGCGGGCGGGAGCACAGATACGCAGTATTTT. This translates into CASSIAGGSTDTQYF.

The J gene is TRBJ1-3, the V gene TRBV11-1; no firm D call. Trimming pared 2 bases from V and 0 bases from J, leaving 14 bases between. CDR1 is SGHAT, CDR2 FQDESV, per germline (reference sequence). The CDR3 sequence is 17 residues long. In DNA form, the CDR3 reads TGTGCCAGCAGCTTATGGCGGTTTACGGACTCTGGAAACACCATATATTTT. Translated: CASSLWRFTDSGNTIYF.

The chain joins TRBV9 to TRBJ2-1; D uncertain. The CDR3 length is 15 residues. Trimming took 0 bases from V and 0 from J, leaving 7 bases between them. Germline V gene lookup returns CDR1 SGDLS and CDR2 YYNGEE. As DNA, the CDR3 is TGTGCCAGCAGCGTAGGGCAAGTCTCCTACAATGAGCAGTTCTTC. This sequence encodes CASSVGQVSYNEQFF.

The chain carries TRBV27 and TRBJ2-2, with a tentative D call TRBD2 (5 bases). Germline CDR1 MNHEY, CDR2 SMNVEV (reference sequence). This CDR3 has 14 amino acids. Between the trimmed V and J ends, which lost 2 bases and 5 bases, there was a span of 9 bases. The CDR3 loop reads CASSLRGQTGELFF. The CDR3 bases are TGTGCCAGCAGTTTACGAGGGCAGACCGGGGAGCTGTTTTTT.

The CDR3 DNA reads as TGTGCCACCAGCAGAGCGGGGGCGGGAGTGAAGAACAATGAGCAGTTCTTC. Amino acid sequence: CATSRAGAGVKNNEQFF. The chain joins TRBV15 to TRBJ2-1, with a tentative D call TRBD2 (7 bases). Germline V gene data show CDR1 as LNHNV and CDR2 as YYDKDF (reference sequence). This CDR3 contains 17 residues. V was pared by 1 base and J by 5 bases, with 18 bases between.

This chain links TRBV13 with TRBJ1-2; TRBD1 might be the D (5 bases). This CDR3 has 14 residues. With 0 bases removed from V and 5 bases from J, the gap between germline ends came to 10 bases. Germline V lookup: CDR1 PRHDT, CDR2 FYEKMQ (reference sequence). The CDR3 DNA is TGTGCCAGCAGCTTAGGGGCAGGGTTGTATGGCTACACCTTC. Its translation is CASSLGAGLYGYTF.

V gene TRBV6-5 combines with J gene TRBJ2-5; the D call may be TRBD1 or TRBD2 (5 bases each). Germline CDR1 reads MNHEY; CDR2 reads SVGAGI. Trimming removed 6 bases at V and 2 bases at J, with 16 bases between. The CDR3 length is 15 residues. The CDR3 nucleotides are TGTGCCAGCAGACCCAGGGACGGCAATCAAGAGACCCAGTACTTC. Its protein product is CASRPRDGNQETQYF.

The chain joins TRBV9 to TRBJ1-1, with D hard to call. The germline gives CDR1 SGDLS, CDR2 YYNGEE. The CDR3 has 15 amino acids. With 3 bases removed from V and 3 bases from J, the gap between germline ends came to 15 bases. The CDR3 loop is CASSAAWGGDTEAFF. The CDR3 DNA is TGTGCCAGCAGCGCAGCATGGGGTGGGGACACTGAAGCTTTCTTT.

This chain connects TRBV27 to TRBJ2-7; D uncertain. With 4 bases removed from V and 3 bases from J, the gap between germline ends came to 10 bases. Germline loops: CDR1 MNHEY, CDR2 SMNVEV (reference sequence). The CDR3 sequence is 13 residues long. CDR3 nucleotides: TGTGCCAGCAGTTCCGGGCCTGACTACGAGCAGTACTTC. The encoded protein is CASSSGPDYEQYF.

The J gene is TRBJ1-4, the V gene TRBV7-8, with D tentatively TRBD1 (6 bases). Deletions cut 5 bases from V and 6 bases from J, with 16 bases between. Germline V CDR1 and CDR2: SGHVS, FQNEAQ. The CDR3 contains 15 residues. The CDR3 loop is CASSVTQGIDEKLFF. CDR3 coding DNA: TGTGCCAGCAGCGTAACTCAGGGGATAGATGAAAAACTGTTTTTT.